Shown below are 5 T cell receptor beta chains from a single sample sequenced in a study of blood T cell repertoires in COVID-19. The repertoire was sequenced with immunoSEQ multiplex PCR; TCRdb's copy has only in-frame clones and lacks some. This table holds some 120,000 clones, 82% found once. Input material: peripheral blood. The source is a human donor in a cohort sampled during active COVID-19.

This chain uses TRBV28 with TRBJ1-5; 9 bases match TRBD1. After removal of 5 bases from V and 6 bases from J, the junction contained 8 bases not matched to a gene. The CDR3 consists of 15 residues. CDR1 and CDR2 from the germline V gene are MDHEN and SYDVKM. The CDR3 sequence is CASSTGTGRTQPQHF. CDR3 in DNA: TGTGCCAGCAGTACCGGGACAGGGCGGACTCAGCCCCAGCATTTT.

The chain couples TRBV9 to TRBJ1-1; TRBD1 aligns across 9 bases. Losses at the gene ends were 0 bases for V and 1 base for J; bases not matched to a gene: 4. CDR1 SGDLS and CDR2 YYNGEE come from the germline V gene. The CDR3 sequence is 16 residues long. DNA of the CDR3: TGTGCCAGCAGCGTAGCTCCGGGACAGGGGAACACTGAAGCTTTCTTT. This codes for CASSVAPGQGNTEAFF.

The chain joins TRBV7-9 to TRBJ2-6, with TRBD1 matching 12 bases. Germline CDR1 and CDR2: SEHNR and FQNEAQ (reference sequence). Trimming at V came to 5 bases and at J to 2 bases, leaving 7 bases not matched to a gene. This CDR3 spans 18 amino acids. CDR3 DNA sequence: TGTGCCAGCAGCCCTCCGGGACAGGGGGCGGCTGGGGCCAACGTCCTGACTTTC. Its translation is CASSPPGQGAAGANVLTF.

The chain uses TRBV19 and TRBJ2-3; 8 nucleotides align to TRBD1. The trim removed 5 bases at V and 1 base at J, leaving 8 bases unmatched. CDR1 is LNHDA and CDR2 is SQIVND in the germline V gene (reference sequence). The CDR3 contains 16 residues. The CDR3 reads CASSVMTGVGTDTQYF. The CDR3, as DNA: TGTGCCAGTAGTGTGATGACAGGGGTCGGCACAGATACGCAGTATTTT. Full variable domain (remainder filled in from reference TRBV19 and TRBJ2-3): DGGITQSPKYLFRKEGQNVTLSCEQNLNHDAMYWYRQDPGQGLRLIYYSQIVNDFQKGDIAEGYSVSREKKESFPLTVTSAQKNPTAFYLCASSVMTGVGTDTQYFGPGTRLTVL.

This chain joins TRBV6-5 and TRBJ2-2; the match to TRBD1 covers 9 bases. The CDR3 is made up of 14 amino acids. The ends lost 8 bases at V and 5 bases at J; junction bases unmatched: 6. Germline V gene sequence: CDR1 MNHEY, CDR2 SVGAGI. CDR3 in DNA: TGTGCCAGCGTCGGGACAGGGCGGACCGGGGAGCTGTTTTTT. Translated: CASVGTGRTGELFF.